This T cell receptor (beta chain) emerged from a study of cytomegalovirus exposure and HLA in healthy donors. In this sample, this clone turned up once. The table came from immunoSEQ multiplex PCR; TCRdb's copy has only in-frame clones and leaves some out. Found here are some 170,000 clones, roughly 84% of them singletons; the top ten hold roughly 10%. V was pared by 0 bases and J by 8 bases, with 8 bases between. CDR3 length equals 12 residues. CDR1 and CDR2 (germline): GTSNPN, SVGIG (reference sequence). The TCR originated in a man between 25 and 39 years old in good health and CMV-seropositive. The chain carries TRBV30 and TRBJ2-1; maybe TRBD2 (5 bases). The sequenced material came from PBMCs. CDR3 nucleotides: TGTGCCTGGAGTGTACGAGGGCATGAGCAGTTCTTC. Its protein is CAWSVRGHEQFF.